This T cell receptor beta chain came from a study of beta chain features in type 1 diabetes. Study-wide results and caveats: Type 1 diabetes patients had TCRB CDR3s that were shorter (moderately but significantly so) in all four CD4+ subsets.

The germline V gene has CDR1 MNHEY and CDR2 SVGAGI. The CDR3 consists of 15 residues. Unmatched junction bases numbered 14, after V lost 5 bases and J lost 12 bases. As concerns this clone: As yet, its antigen is unknown.

Isolated RNA was reverse transcribed in full, so expressed TCRB transcripts were sequenced. TCRdb's table, derived via immunoSEQ multiplex PCR, lists solely in-frame clones and lacks some. The sample includes approximately 730,000 clones, around 15% of them seen just once. The source of this sequence is a man aged 18 to 35 with type 1 diabetes. The chain links TRBV6-5 to TRBJ1-1, with 11 nucleotides matching TRBD1. The sequenced material came from naive CD4+ T cells from blood. The CDR3 DNA follows: TGTGCCAGCAGTCCCGGACAGGGGGCTCGCGGGGAAACTTTCTTT. Its protein is CASSPGQGARGETFF.